This entry features one T cell receptor (beta chain) sequence. Its antigen is unknown. Germline trimming cut 0 bases from V and 6 bases from J; bases unmatched to any gene: 4. The CDR3 covers 13 residues. Germline V gene lookup returns CDR1 GTSNPN and CDR2 SVGIG (reference sequence). Some clones are missing from TCRdb's copy, which holds only in-frame ones; the method was immunoSEQ multiplex PCR. The sample includes approximately 81,000 clones, roughly nine tenths seen only once; the top ten take about 1%. Prior autoimmune disease or systemic immunosuppression barred patients. The sample comes from a study of OX40 agonist ivuxolimab in advanced cancers. General study results and limits: Among the nonresponders, some also had low normalized T-cell clonal expansion.

V gene TRBV30 combines with J gene TRBJ1-1, with TRBD1 matching 7 bases. The receptor was derived from an adult with an advanced solid tumor such as melanoma, head and neck, liver or kidney cancer. Specimen: CD4+ or CD8+ T cells sorted from blood, collected in a trial of the OX40 agonist ivuxolimab. In DNA form, the CDR3 reads TGTGCCTGGAGTGTAGAGGGGGCGGCTGAAGCTTTCTTT. It is translated as CAWSVEGAAEAFF.